This T cell receptor (beta chain) was sequenced during a study of OX40 agonist ivuxolimab in advanced cancers. The study's findings and limits: Clonal expansion among partial responders at 0.1-3.0 mg/kg ranked near the lowest. In general, CD8+ T cells held more expanded clones than CD4+ did, on average. What antigens the expanded peripheral T cells recognized was never established.

This clone has just one count. Its antigen is still unknown. This CDR3 spans 15 amino acids. Germline V lookup: CDR1 LNHDA, CDR2 SQIVND (reference sequence). V shed 3 bases and J shed 3 bases, with 13 bases lying between them. Clones were read by immunoSEQ multiplex PCR, and TCRdb kept only the in-frame ones, dropping some. The table lists approximately 18,000 clones, 73% of them singletons. Patients were ineligible given autoimmune disease history or systemic immunosuppression. The sequences come from CD4+ or CD8+ T cells sorted from blood, collected in a trial of the OX40 agonist ivuxolimab. V usage is TRBV19 and J usage is TRBJ2-3; D is uncertain. The receptor was isolated from an adult with an advanced solid tumor such as melanoma, head and neck, liver or kidney cancer. The CDR3 loop reads CASSILPEQTDTQYF. DNA of the CDR3: TGTGCCAGTAGTATCCTTCCGGAGCAAACAGATACGCAGTATTTT. Supplemented by reference TRBV19 and TRBJ2-3, the full variable domain reads DGGITQSPKYLFRKEGQNVTLSCEQNLNHDAMYWYRQDPGQGLRLIYYSQIVNDFQKGDIAEGYSVSREKKESFPLTVTSAQKNPTAFYLCASSILPEQTDTQYFGPGTRLTVL.